Below, 30 T cell receptor beta chains from the same sample are listed, as sequenced in a study of shared clonotypes between healthy human individuals. Generated by immunoSEQ multiplex PCR, the TCRdb table keeps only in-frame clones and is missing some. Altogether around 600,000 clones are present, approximately 97% being singletons, with the ten largest covering 0.057%. Sample: naive CD4+ T cells sorted from blood. Subset reported: CD45RA+ positively selected. These TCRs come from a woman aged 30 to 39 in good health.

The chain couples TRBV10-2 to TRBJ2-7; 8 bases agree with TRBD2. V shed 8 bases and J 3 bases; nucleotides not matched to a gene: 6. The CDR3 spans 13 residues. Germline V gives CDR1 WSHSY, CDR2 SAAADI. The CDR3, as DNA: TGCGCCAGCGGGGGGACTAGTGGCTACGAGCAGTACTTC. It yields the protein CASGGTSGYEQYF.

The chain recombines TRBV7-2 with TRBJ2-2, with D perhaps matching TRBD2 (5 bases). V lost 1 base to trimming and J lost 7 bases, with 13 bases between them. The germline CDR1 and CDR2 sequences are SGHTA and FQGNSA. This CDR3 is 15 amino acids long. CDR3 in amino acids: CASSLEWLANGELFF. In nucleotides, the CDR3 is TGTGCCAGCAGCTTAGAATGGCTAGCAAACGGGGAGCTGTTTTTT.

The chain is built from TRBV5-1 and TRBJ2-1; 9 bases are a match to TRBD1. CDR3 size: 14 residues. The V and J ends lost 4 bases and 7 bases, in that order; junction bases with no gene match: 6. CDR1 is SGHRS and CDR2 is YFSETQ in the germline V gene. CDR3 coding DNA: TGCGCCAGCAGCACCGGGACAGGGAATAATGAGCAGTTCTTC. It yields the protein CASSTGTGNNEQFF.

In its sample, this clone was seen once. The chain links TRBV6-6 to TRBJ2-7; the match to TRBD2 covers 9 bases. The length of the CDR3 is 15 residues. From germline, CDR1 is MNHNY and CDR2 SVGAGI (reference sequence). V lost 2 bases, J lost 2 bases, and 4 bases stayed unmatched. CDR3 residues: CASSYERGAAYEQYF. The CDR3 DNA is TGTGCCAGCAGTTACGAGCGGGGGGCTGCCTACGAGCAGTACTTC.

This clone has just one count. This chain connects TRBV6-1 to TRBJ2-5; tentatively, D is TRBD2 (6 bases). V lost 7 bases and J lost 7, with 19 bases in between. Germline V gene lookup returns CDR1 MNHNS and CDR2 SASEGT. There are 14 residues in the CDR3. The CDR3 bases are TGTGCCAGCAAGGCGGAGGGACGTTTGGGGACCCAGTACTTC. Its protein is CASKAEGRLGTQYF.

The rearrangement uses TRBV29-1 and TRBJ2-7, with D tentatively TRBD1 (6 bases). The germline gives CDR1 SQVTM, CDR2 ANQGSEA. The CDR3 spans 11 residues. V was shortened by 7 bases and J by 3 bases, with 10 bases between the two germline ends. The CDR3 nucleotides are TGCAGCGCCGGACAGAGCTACGAGCAGTACTTC. As protein: CSAGQSYEQYF.

V gene TRBV5-1 combines with J gene TRBJ2-5, with D perhaps TRBD2 (7 bases). Germline V lookup: CDR1 SGHRS, CDR2 YFSETQ. This CDR3 contains 16 residues. V was pared by 4 bases and J by 1 base, with 17 bases between. The CDR3: CASSELGGGAQETQYF. The CDR3 DNA reads TGCGCCAGCAGCGAGCTAGGGGGAGGGGCCCAAGAGACCCAGTACTTC.

The rearrangement uses TRBV4-1 and TRBJ2-5, with 9 positions matching TRBD2. Germline V gives CDR1 MGHRA, CDR2 YSYEKL. The CDR3 has 14 residues. V shed 1 base and J 4 bases; nucleotides not matched to a gene: 1. The CDR3 DNA sequence: TGCGCCAGCAGCCAAGTTAGCGGGAGAGAGACCCAGTACTTC. Translated: CASSQVSGRETQYF.

About this clone itself: Germline and junction disagree at one end, which may indicate a read error. This sequence joins TRBV19 and TRBJ1-6, with TRBD1 as a possible D gene (6 bases). This CDR3 comprises 14 residues. Per the germline V gene, CDR1 is LNHDA and CDR2 is SQIVND (reference sequence). The CDR3 region is CASSPGQSNSPLHF. Written as DNA, the CDR3 is TGCGCCAGTAGTCCCGGACAGAGCAATTCACCCCTCCACTTT.

CDR3 nucleotide sequence: TGTGCCAGCAGCCCGTGGTGGGAGGGGAGTGGGGATACGCAGTATTTT. It encodes CASSPWWEGSGDTQYF. The V call is TRBV28, the J call TRBJ2-3; 7 nucleotides agree with TRBD2. The CDR3 runs 16 residues. J lost 6 bases, V lost 6 bases, and 15 bases had no gene match. From germline, CDR1 is MDHEN and CDR2 SYDVKM.

V usage is TRBV6-4 and J usage is TRBJ2-2; either TRBD1 or TRBD2 may supply D (5 bases each). Germline assignment: CDR1 MRHNA and CDR2 SNTAGT. This CDR3 region has 15 residues. The germline V and J ends were trimmed by 6 bases and 0 bases, with 11 bases remaining between them. CDR3: CASSRDGPNTGELFF. DNA for the CDR3: TGTGCCAGCAGCCGGGACGGACCGAACACCGGGGAGCTGTTTTTT.

The chain carries TRBV27 and TRBJ2-7, with unresolved D. V dropped 4 bases and J dropped 0 bases, with 19 bases sitting between them. CDR1 and CDR2 from the germline V gene are MNHEY and SMNVEV (reference sequence). The CDR3 loop spans 17 amino acids. The CDR3 coding sequence is TGTGCCAGCAGTTCCACCCATCACAGACGAAGCTCCTACGAGCAGTACTTC. Amino acid sequence: CASSSTHHRRSSYEQYF.

The V and J genes are TRBV7-2 and TRBJ1-5; no reliable D call. The CDR3 is 15 amino acids. Deletions cut 0 bases from V and 3 bases from J, with 9 bases between. The V gene's germline CDR1 is SGHTA and CDR2 FQGNSA. CDR3 in amino acids: CASSLARQSNQPQHF. Here the CDR3 DNA reads TGTGCCAGCAGCTTAGCGCGGCAGTCCAATCAGCCCCAGCATTTT.

V usage is TRBV2 and J usage is TRBJ1-3, with D unclear. The CDR3 covers 12 residues. Germline loops: CDR1 SNHLY, CDR2 FYNNEI. Trimming stripped 5 bases from V and 4 bases from J, with 6 bases between. The CDR3 DNA reads as TGTGCCAGCAGTACGGGCGGAAACACCATATATTTT. Its translation is CASSTGGNTIYF.

V usage is TRBV27 and J usage is TRBJ1-5; D call uncertain. CDR1 and CDR2 (germline): MNHEY, SMNVEV (reference sequence). The CDR3 spans 12 residues. V lost 1 base, J lost 7 bases, and 5 bases lay in between. The CDR3 bases are TGTGCCAGCAGTTTATTAGGGCAGCCCCAGCATTTT. It yields the protein CASSLLGQPQHF.

This chain joins TRBV4-1 and TRBJ2-2; 7 bases line up with TRBD1. Trimming at V came to 0 bases and at J to 0 bases, leaving 19 bases not matched to a gene. The V gene's germline CDR1 is MGHRA and CDR2 YSYEKL. This CDR3 spans 22 amino acids. As DNA, the CDR3 is TGCGCCAGCAGCCAAGATACATGGTCCCCGCGACAGGGACCTTCGAACACCGGGGAGCTGTTTTTT. Translated: CASSQDTWSPRQGPSNTGELFF.

The chain combines TRBV11-2 with TRBJ1-1; 7 nucleotides agree with TRBD1. V shed 2 bases and J 1 base; nucleotides not matched to a gene: 10. The germline V gene has CDR1 SGHAT and CDR2 FQNNGV. CDR3 size: 17 residues. The CDR3 loop is CASSLTGAGSWNTEAFF. The CDR3 coding sequence is TGTGCCAGCAGCTTAACAGGGGCGGGATCCTGGAACACTGAAGCTTTCTTT.

The chain uses TRBV14 and TRBJ1-2; 7 nucleotides agree with TRBD1. The CDR3 covers 14 residues. The V gene end was trimmed by 5 bases and the J gene end by 8 bases; junction bases not matched to a gene: 11. In germline, CDR1 is SGHDN, CDR2 FVKESK. CDR3 protein: CASSRSLTGRGYTF. In DNA form, the CDR3 reads TGTGCCAGCAGCAGATCCCTGACAGGGAGAGGCTACACCTTC.

This chain connects TRBV18 to TRBJ2-5; D gene ambiguous. Germline CDR1 KGHSH, CDR2 LQKENI. The CDR3 has 13 amino acids. Trimming cost V 2 bases and J 5 bases, with 9 bases left between them. The CDR3 region is CASSPGAAETQYF. CDR3 bases: TGTGCCAGCTCACCAGGAGCAGCCGAGACCCAGTACTTC.

The chain employs TRBV9 and TRBJ2-1; a possible D gene is TRBD2 (6 bases). The V end lost 0 bases, the J end lost 4 bases, and 29 bases lay between the germline ends. Germline V lookup: CDR1 SGDLS, CDR2 YYNGEE. CDR3 length: 21 residues. Here the CDR3 reads CASSVATTSQTSSRIYNEQFF. As DNA, the CDR3 is TGTGCCAGCAGCGTAGCTACTACTAGCCAAACCAGTTCAAGGATTTACAATGAGCAGTTCTTC.

The chain recombines TRBV29-1 with TRBJ1-1; a possible D gene is TRBD1 (6 bases). The V end lost 6 bases, the J end lost 6 bases, and 17 bases lay between the germline ends. The CDR3 totals 13 residues. Germline loops: CDR1 SQVTM, CDR2 ANQGSEA. CDR3 nucleotide sequence: TGCAGCGTGGCCACAGGGATACGGCCTGAAGCTTTCTTT. Translated, it gives CSVATGIRPEAFF.

V and J are TRBV5-5 and TRBJ1-1; D is undetermined. V lost 5 bases to trimming and J lost 2 bases, with 10 bases between them. Germline CDR1 SGHKS, CDR2 YYEKEE (reference sequence). The CDR3 is made up of 13 amino acids. The CDR3 here is CASSTEVNTEAFF. CDR3 bases: TGTGCCAGCAGTACTGAGGTAAACACTGAAGCTTTCTTT.

V gene TRBV6-5 combines with J gene TRBJ2-5; D not certain. Germline V gene sequence: CDR1 MNHEY, CDR2 SVGAGI. This CDR3 is built from 13 residues. V was clipped by 2 bases and J by 5 bases, with 9 bases between them. CDR3 in DNA: TGTGCCAGCAGTTACGTGGTGTCTGAGACCCAGTACTTC. It yields the protein CASSYVVSETQYF.

This clone appeared a few times. The chain carries TRBV30 and TRBJ2-7; D unclear. The germline V gene has CDR1 GTSNPN and CDR2 SVGIG (reference sequence). This CDR3 is built from 11 residues. The V and J ends lost 2 bases and 5 bases respectively, with 7 bases between them. In DNA form, the CDR3 reads TGTGCCTGGAGTAGTTCCGACGAGCAGTACTTC. Translating gives CAWSSSDEQYF.

This clone has just a few counts. J is TRBJ1-5 and V is TRBV7-9, with D possibly TRBD1 on 6 matching bases. Trimming cost V 5 bases and J 0 bases, with 11 bases left between them. The CDR3 length is 15 residues. From germline, CDR1 is SEHNR and CDR2 FQNEAQ (reference sequence). The CDR3 protein is CASSPGQFSNQPQHF. DNA of the CDR3: TGTGCCAGCAGCCCCGGACAGTTTAGCAATCAGCCCCAGCATTTT.

This chain joins TRBV7-2 and TRBJ1-5, with D possibly TRBD1 on 5 matching bases. The germline V gene encodes CDR1 SGHTA and CDR2 FQGNSA. V was clipped by 5 bases and J by 3 bases, with 14 bases between them. CDR3 size: 15 residues. The DNA for the CDR3 is TGTGCCAGCAGCCTTAGTCCAGGGCTCAATCAGCCCCAGCATTTT. This encodes CASSLSPGLNQPQHF.

In the case of this clone: Distinct nucleotide sequences in the sample also encode this CDR3. The chain combines TRBV28 with TRBJ1-3; D possibly corresponds to TRBD1 (5 bases). Germline V CDR1 and CDR2: MDHEN, SYDVKM. CDR3 length: 15 amino acids. Trimming removed 4 bases from V and 0 bases from J, with 10 bases in between. The CDR3 loop is CASSSPGGSGNTIYF. The DNA for the CDR3 is TGTGCCAGCAGTTCTCCGGGGGGCTCTGGAAACACCATATATTTT.

This sequence joins TRBV5-4 and TRBJ1-1, with a tentative D call TRBD1 (6 bases). The CDR3 is 17 amino acids. Germline lookup yields CDR1 SGHNT and CDR2 YYREEE (reference sequence). V lost 0 bases, J lost 1 base, and 16 bases lay in between. The CDR3 region is CASSLAGTVGANTEAFF. Here the CDR3 DNA reads TGTGCCAGCAGCTTGGCCGGAACGGTGGGGGCGAACACTGAAGCTTTCTTT.

V is TRBV30 and J is TRBJ1-2; weak D call: TRBD1 (6 bases). Trimming cost V 3 bases and J 4 bases, with 21 bases left between them. The CDR3 totals 16 residues. CDR1 and CDR2 (germline): GTSNPN, SVGIG (reference sequence). CDR3 loop: CAWSWLRGGPTYGYTF. CDR3 nucleotide sequence: TGTGCCTGGAGCTGGCTCCGGGGGGGCCCCACCTATGGCTACACCTTC.

The chain combines TRBV25-1 with TRBJ1-1; no reliable D call. The CDR3 length is 11 residues. Germline lookup yields CDR1 MGHDK and CDR2 SYGVNS. The V and J ends lost 0 bases and 7 bases respectively, with 3 bases between them. CDR3 DNA sequence: TGTGCCAGCAGTGAATATAATGAAGCTTTCTTT. It yields the protein CASSEYNEAFF.